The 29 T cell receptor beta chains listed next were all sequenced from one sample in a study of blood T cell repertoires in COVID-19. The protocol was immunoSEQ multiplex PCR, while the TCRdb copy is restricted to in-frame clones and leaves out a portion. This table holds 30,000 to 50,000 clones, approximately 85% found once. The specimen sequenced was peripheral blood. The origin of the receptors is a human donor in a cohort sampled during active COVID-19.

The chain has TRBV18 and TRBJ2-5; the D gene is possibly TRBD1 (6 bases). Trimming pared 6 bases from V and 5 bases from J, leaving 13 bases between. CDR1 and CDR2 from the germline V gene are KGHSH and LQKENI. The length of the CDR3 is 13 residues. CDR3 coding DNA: TGTGCCAGCTCCACAGGGTCTCGGGAGACCCAGTACTTC. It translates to CASSTGSRETQYF.

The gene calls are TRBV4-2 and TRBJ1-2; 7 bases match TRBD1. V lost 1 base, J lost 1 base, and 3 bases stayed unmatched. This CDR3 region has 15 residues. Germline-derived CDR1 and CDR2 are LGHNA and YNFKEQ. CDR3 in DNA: TGTGCCAGCAGCCAAGGACAGGGAGATAACTATGGCTACACCTTC. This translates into CASSQGQGDNYGYTF.

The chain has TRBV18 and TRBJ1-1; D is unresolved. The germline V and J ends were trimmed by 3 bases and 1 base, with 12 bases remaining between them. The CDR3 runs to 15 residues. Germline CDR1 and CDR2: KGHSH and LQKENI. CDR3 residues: CASSPRRRSNTEAFF. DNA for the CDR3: TGTGCCAGCTCACCGCGGAGACGATCGAACACTGAAGCTTTCTTT.

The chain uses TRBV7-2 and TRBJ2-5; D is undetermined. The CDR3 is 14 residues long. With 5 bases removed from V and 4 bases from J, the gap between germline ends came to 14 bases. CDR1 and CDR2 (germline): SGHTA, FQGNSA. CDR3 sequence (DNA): TGTGCCAGCAGCCTCTCCCCGACTCGAGAGACCCAGTACTTC. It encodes CASSLSPTRETQYF. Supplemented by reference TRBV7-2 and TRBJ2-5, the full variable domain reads GAGVSQSPSNKVTEKGKDVELRCDPISGHTALYWYRQSLGQGLEFLIYFQGNSAPDKSGLPSDRFSAERTGGSVSTLTIQRTQQEDSAVYLCASSLSPTRETQYFGPGTRLLVL.

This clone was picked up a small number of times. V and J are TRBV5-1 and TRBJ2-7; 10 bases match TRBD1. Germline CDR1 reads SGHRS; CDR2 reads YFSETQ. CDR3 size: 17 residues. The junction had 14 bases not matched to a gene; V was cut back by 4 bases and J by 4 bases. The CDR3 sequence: CASSTPESDRGGYEQYF. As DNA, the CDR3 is TGCGCCAGCAGCACCCCTGAGTCGGACAGGGGGGGGTACGAGCAGTACTTC.

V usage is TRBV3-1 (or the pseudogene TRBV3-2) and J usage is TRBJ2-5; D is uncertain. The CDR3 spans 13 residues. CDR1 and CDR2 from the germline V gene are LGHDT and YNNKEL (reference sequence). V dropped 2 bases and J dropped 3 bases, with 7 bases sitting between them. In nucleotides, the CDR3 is TGTGCCAGCAGCCAATCATTCAAAGAGACCCAGTACTTC. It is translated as CASSQSFKETQYF.

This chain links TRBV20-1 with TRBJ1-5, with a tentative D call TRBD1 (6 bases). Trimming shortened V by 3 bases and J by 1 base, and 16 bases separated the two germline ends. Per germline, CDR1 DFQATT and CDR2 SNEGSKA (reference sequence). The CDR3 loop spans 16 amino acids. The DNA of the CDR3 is TGCAGTGCTAGTGTAGGGGGGGCGAGAAGCAATCAGCCCCAGCATTTT. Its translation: CSASVGGARSNQPQHF.

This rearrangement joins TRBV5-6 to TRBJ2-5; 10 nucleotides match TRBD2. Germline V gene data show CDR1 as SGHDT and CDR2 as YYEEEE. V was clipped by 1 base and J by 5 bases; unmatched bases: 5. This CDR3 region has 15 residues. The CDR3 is CASSLTGLARETQYF. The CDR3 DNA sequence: TGTGCCAGCAGCTTGACGGGACTAGCGCGGGAGACCCAGTACTTC.

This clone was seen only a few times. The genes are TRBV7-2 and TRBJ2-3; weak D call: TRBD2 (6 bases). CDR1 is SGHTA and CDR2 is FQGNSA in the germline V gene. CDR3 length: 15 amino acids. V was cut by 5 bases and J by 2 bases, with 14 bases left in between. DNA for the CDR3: TGTGCCAGCAGCATGGGAGGACTTTACACAGATACGCAGTATTTT. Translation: CASSMGGLYTDTQYF.

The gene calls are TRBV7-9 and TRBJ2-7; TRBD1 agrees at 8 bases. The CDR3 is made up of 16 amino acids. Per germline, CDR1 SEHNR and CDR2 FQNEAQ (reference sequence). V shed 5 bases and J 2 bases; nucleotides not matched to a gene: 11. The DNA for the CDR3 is TGTGCCAGCAGCCCAGGAGGGACAGGACGTACCTACGAGCAGTACTTC. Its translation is CASSPGGTGRTYEQYF.

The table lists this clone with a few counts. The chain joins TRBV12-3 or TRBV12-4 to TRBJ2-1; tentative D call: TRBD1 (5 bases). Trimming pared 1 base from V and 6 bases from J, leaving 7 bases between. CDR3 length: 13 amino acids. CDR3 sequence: CASSLGTFNEQFF. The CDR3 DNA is TGTGCCAGCAGTTTAGGGACATTCAATGAGCAGTTCTTC.

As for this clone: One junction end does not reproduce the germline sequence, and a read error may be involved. The CDR3 nucleotides are TGTGCCAGCCGTTATCAGCAGCAACTAAATTCACCCCTCCACTTT. It encodes CASRYQQQLNSPLHF. The chain combines TRBV6-5 with TRBJ1-6; D is uncertain. This CDR3 has 15 amino acids. Germline-derived CDR1 and CDR2 are MNHEY and SVGAGI.

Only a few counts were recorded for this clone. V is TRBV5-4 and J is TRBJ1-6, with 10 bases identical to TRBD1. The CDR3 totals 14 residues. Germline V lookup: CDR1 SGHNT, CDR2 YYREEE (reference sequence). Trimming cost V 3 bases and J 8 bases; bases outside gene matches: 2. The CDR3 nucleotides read TGTGCCAGCAGCTCCGGACAGGGGGATTCACCCCTCCACTTT. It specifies CASSSGQGDSPLHF.

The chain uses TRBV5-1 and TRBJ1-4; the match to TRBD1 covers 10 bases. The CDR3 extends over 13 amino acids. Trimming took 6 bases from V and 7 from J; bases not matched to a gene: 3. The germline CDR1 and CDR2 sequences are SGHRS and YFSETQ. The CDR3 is CASKGQGLEKLFF. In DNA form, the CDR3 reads TGCGCCAGCAAGGGACAGGGGCTTGAAAAACTGTTTTTT.

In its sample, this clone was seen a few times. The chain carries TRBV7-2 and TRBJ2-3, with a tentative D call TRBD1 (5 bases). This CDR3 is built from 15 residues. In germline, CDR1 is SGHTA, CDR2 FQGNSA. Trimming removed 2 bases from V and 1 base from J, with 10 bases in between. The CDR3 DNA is TGTGCCAGCAGCTTATGGGGCCCCGGCACAGATACGCAGTATTTT. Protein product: CASSLWGPGTDTQYF.

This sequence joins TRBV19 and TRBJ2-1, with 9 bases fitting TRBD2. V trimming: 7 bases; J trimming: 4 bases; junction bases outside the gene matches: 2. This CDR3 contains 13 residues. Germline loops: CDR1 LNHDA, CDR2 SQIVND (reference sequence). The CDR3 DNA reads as TGTGCCAGTAAAACTAGCGGGTACAATGAGCAGTTCTTC. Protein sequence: CASKTSGYNEQFF. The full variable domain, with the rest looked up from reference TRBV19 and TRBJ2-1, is DGGITQSPKYLFRKEGQNVTLSCEQNLNHDAMYWYRQDPGQGLRLIYYSQIVNDFQKGDIAEGYSVSREKKESFPLTVTSAQKNPTAFYLCASKTSGYNEQFFGPGTRLTVL.

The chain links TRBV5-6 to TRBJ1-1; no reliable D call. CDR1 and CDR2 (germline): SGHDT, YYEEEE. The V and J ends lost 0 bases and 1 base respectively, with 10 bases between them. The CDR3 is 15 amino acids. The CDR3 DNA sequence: TGTGCCAGCAGCTTGGCCCCAGCGACGAACACTGAAGCTTTCTTT. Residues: CASSLAPATNTEAFF.

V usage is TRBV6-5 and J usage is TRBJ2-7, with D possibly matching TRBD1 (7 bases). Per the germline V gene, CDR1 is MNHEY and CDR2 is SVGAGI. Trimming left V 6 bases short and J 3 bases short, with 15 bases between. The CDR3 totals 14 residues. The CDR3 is CASSPRGEGYEQYF. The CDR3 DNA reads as TGTGCCAGCAGCCCCAGGGGGGAAGGCTACGAGCAGTACTTC.

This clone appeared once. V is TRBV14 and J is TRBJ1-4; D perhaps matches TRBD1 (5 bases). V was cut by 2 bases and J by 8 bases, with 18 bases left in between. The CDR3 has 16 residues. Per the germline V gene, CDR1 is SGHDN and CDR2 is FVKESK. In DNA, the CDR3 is TGTGCCAGCAGCCAACGTCTCGGGGGGTTGCGGGAAAAACTGTTTTTT. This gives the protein CASSQRLGGLREKLFF.

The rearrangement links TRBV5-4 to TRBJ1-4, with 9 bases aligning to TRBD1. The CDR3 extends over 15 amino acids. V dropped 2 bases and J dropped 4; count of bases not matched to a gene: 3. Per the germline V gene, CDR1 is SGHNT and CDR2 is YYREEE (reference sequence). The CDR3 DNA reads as TGTGCCAGCAGCTTCTCGACAGGGGGTAATGAAAAACTGTTTTTT. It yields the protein CASSFSTGGNEKLFF.

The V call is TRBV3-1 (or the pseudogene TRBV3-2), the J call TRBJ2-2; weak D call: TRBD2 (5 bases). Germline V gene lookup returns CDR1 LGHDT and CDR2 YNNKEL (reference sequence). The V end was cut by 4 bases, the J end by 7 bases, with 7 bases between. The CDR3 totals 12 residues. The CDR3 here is CASSPGIGELFF. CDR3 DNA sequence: TGTGCCAGCAGCCCGGGGATCGGGGAGCTGTTTTTT.

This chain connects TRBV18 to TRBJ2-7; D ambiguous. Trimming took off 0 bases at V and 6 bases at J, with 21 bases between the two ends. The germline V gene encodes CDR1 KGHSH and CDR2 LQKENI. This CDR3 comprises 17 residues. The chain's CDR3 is CASSPPPEVSFSPEQYF. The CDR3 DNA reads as TGTGCCAGCTCACCACCCCCTGAGGTTTCCTTTTCTCCCGAGCAGTACTTC.

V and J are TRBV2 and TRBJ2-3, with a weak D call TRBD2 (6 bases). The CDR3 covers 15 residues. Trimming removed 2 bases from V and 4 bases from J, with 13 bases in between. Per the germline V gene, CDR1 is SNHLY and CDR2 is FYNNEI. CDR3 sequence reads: CASSESAGSADTQYF. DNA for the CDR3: TGTGCCAGCAGTGAATCGGCGGGGAGCGCAGATACGCAGTATTTT.

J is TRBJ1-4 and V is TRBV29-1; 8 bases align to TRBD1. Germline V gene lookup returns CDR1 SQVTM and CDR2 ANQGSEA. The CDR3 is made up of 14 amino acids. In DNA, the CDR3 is TGCAGTGCTGGGTCTGGGACAGGTAATGAAAAACTGTTTTTT. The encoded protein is CSAGSGTGNEKLFF.

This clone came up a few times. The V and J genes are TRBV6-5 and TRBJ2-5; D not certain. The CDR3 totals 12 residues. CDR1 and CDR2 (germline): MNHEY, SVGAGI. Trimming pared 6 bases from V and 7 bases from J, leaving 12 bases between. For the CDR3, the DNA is TGTGCCAGCAGCCTTCATGGGCGGACCCAGTACTTC. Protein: CASSLHGRTQYF.

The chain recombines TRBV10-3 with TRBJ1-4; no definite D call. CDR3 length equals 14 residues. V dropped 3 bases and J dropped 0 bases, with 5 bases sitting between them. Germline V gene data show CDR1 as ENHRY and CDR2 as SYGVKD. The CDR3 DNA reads TGTGCCATCAGTGACCAGTCAACTAATGAAAAACTGTTTTTT. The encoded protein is CAISDQSTNEKLFF.

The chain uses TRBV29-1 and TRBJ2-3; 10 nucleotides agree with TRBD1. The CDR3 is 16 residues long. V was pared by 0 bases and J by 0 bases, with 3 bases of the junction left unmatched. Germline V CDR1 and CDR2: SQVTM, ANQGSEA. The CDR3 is CSVEDRQGASTDTQYF. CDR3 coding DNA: TGCAGCGTTGAAGACAGACAGGGGGCTAGCACAGATACGCAGTATTTT.

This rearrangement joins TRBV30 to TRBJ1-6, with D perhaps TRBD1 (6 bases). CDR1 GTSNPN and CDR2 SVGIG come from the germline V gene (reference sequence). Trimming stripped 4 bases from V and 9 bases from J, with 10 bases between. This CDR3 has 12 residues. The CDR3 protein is CAWKGVASPLHF. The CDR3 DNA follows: TGTGCCTGGAAGGGGGTCGCTTCACCCCTCCACTTT.

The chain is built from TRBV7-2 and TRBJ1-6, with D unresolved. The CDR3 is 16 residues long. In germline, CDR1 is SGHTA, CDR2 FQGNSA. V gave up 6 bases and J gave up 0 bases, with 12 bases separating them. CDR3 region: CASSSGSSSYNSPLHF. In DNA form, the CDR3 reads TGTGCCAGCAGTAGCGGGTCCAGCTCCTATAATTCACCCCTCCACTTT. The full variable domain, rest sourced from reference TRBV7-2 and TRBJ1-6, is GAGVSQSPSNKVTEKGKDVELRCDPISGHTALYWYRQSLGQGLEFLIYFQGNSAPDKSGLPSDRFSAERTGGSVSTLTIQRTQQEDSAVYLCASSSGSSSYNSPLHFGNGTRLTVT.